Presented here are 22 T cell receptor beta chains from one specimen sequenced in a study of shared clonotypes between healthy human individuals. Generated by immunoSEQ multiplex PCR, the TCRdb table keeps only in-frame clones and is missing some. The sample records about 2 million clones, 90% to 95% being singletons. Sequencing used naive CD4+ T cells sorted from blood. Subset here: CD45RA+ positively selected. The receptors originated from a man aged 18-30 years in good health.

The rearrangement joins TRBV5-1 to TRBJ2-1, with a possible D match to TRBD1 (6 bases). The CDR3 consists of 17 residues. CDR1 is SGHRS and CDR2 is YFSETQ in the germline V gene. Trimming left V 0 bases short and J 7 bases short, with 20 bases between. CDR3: CASSLAPTGLGLNEQFF. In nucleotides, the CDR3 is TGCGCCAGCAGCTTGGCCCCGACAGGTTTGGGCTTAAATGAGCAGTTCTTC.

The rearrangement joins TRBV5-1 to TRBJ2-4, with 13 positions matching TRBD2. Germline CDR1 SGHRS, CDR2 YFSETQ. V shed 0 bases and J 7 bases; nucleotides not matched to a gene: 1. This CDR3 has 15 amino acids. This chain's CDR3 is CASSLGLAGGNIQYF. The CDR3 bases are TGCGCCAGCAGCTTGGGACTAGCGGGGGGTAACATTCAGTACTTC.

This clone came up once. Written as DNA, the CDR3 is TGTGCCAGCAGCTTTGGGACTAGCGGGATGGGAAATGAGCAGTTCTTC. This gives the protein CASSFGTSGMGNEQFF. The chain couples TRBV7-8 to TRBJ2-1; 13 bases align to TRBD2. V was pared by 3 bases and J by 7 bases, with 6 bases of the junction left unmatched. Germline V gives CDR1 SGHVS, CDR2 FQNEAQ. The CDR3 runs 16 residues.

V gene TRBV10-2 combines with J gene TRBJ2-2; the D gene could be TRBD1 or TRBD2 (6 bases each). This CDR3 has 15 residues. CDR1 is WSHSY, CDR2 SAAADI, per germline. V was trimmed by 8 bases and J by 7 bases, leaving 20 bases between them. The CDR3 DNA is TGCGCCAGCGTCCTTTCCTCGGGGGCCCGCGGGGAGCTGTTTTTT. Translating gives CASVLSSGARGELFF.

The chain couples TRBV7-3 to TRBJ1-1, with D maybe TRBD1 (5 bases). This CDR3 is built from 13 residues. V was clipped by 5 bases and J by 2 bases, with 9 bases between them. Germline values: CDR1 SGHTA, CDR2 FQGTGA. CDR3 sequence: CASSPGPNTEAFF. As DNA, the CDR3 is TGTGCCAGCAGCCCAGGGCCAAACACTGAAGCTTTCTTT.

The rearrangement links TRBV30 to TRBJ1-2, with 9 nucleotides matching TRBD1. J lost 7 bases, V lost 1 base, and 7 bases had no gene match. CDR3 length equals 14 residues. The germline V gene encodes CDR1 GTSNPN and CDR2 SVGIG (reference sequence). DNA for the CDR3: TGTGCCTGGAGTGGAGGGACAGGGCCTCTTGGCTACACCTTC. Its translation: CAWSGGTGPLGYTF.

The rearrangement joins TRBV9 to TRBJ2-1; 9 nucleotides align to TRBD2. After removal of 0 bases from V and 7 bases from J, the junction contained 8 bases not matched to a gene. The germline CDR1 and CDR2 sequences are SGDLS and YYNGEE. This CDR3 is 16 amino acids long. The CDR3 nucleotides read TGTGCCAGCAGCGTAGTAAGCCCAGCGGGAGGTAATGAGCAGTTCTTC. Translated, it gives CASSVVSPAGGNEQFF.

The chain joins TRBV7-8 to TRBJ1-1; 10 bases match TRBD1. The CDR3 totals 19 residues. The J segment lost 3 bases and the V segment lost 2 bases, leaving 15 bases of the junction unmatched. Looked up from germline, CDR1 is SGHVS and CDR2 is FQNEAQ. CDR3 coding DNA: TGTGCCAGCAGCTTATGGGGACAGGGGACACGCCCCAGGGACACTGAAGCTTTCTTT. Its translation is CASSLWGQGTRPRDTEAFF.

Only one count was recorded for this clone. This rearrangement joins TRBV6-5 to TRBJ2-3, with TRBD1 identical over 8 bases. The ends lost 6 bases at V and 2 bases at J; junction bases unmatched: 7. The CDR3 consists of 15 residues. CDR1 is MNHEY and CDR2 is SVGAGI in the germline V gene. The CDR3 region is CASRKLTGVTDTQYF. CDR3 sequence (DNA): TGTGCCAGCAGGAAGTTGACAGGGGTCACAGATACGCAGTATTTT.

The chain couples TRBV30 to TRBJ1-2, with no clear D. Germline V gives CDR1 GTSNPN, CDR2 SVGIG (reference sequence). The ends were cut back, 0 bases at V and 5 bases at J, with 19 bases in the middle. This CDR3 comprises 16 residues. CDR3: CAWSVPEGAPLYGYTF. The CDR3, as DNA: TGTGCCTGGAGTGTACCGGAGGGCGCACCCCTATATGGCTACACCTTC.

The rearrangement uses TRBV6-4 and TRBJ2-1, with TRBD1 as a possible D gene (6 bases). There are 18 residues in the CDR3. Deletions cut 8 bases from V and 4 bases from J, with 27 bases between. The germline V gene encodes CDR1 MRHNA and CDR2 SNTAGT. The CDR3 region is CASPNRVSFSLLYNEQFF. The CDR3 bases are TGTGCCAGCCCCAACAGGGTCTCCTTCTCTTTGTTGTACAATGAGCAGTTCTTC.

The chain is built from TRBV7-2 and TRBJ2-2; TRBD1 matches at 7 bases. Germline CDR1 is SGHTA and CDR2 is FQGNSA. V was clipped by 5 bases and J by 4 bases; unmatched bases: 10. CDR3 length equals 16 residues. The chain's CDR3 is CASSPTGMYSTGELFF. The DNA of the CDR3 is TGTGCCAGCAGCCCGACAGGGATGTATAGCACCGGGGAGCTGTTTTTT.

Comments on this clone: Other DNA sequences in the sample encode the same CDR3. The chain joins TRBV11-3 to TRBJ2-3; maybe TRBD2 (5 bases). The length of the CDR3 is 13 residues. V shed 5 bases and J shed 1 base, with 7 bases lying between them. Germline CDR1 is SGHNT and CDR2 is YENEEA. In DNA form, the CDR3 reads TGTGCCAGCAGCCCCGGGGGCACAGATACGCAGTATTTT. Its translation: CASSPGGTDTQYF. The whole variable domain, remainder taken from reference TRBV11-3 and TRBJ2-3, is EAGVVQSPRYKIIEKKQPVAFWCNPISGHNTLYWYLQNLGQGPELLIRYENEEAVDDSQLPKDRFSAERLKGVDSTLKIQPAELGDSAVYLCASSPGGTDTQYFGPGTRLTVL.

The CDR3 DNA reads as TGTGCCAGCAGCCCCGGGACAGCACAAGAGACCCAGTACTTC. Amino acid sequence: CASSPGTAQETQYF. The rearrangement joins TRBV7-2 to TRBJ2-5; 7 nucleotides align to TRBD1. Germline CDR1 reads SGHTA; CDR2 reads FQGNSA. This CDR3 spans 14 amino acids. Trimming cost V 5 bases and J 2 bases; bases outside gene matches: 5.

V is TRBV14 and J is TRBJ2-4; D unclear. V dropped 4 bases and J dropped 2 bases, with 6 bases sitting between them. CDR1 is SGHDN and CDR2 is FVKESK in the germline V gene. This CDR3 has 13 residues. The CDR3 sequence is CASSRGTKNIQYF. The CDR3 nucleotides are TGTGCCAGCAGCCGGGGAACCAAAAACATTCAGTACTTC.

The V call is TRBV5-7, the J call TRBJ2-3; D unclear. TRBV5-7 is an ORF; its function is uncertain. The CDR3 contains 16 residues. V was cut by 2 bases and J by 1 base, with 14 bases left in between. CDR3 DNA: TGTGCCAGCAGCTTAGGTACCCCGCCGGGCACAGATACGCAGTATTTT. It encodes CASSLGTPPGTDTQYF.

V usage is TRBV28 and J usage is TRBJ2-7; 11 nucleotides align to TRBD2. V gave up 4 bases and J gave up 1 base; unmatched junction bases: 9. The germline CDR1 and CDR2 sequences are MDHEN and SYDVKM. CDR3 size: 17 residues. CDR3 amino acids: CASSYLAGGSLSYEQYF. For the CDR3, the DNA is TGTGCCAGCAGTTATCTAGCGGGGGGCTCCTTGTCCTACGAGCAGTACTTC.

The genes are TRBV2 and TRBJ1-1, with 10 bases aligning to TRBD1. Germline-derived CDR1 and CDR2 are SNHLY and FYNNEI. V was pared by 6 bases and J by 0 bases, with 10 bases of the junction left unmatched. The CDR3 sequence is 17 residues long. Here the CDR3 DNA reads TGTGCCAGCAGGAGGGGAGAGGGACAGGGGATGAACACTGAAGCTTTCTTT. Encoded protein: CASRRGEGQGMNTEAFF.

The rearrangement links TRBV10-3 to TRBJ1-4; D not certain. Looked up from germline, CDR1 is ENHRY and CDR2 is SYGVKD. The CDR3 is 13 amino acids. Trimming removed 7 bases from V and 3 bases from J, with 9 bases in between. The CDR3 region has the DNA TGTGCCATCAAGGACGGATCTAATGAAAAACTGTTTTTT. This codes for CAIKDGSNEKLFF.

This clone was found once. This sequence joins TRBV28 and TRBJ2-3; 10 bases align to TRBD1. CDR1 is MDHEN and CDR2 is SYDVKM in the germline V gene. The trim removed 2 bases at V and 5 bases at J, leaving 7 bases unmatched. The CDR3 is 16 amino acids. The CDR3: CASSLPGQGFGDTQYF. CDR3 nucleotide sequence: TGTGCCAGCAGTTTACCGGGACAGGGGTTTGGAGATACGCAGTATTTT.

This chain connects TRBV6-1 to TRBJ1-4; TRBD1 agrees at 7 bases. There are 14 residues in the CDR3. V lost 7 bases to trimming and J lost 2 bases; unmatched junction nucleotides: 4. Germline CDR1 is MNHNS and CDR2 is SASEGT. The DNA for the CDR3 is TGTGCCAGCATTGACAGGGTCACTAATGAAAAACTGTTTTTT. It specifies CASIDRVTNEKLFF.

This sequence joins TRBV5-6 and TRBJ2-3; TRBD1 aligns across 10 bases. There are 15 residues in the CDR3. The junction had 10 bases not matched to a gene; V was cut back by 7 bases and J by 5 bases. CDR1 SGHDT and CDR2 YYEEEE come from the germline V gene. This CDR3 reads CASGVGTGVGDTQYF. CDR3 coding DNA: TGTGCCAGCGGCGTCGGGACAGGGGTCGGAGATACGCAGTATTTT.